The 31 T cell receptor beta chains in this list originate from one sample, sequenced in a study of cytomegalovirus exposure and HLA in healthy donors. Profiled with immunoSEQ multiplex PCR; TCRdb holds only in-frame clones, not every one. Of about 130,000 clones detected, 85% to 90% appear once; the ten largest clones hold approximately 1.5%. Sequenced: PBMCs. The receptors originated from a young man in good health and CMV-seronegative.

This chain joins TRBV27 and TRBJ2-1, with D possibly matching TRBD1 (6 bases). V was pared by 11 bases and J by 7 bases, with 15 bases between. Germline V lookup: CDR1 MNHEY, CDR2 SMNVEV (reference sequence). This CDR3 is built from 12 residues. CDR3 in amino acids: CAARGPSNEQFF. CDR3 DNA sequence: TGTGCCGCCAGGGGTCCCTCTAATGAGCAGTTCTTC.

The CDR3 DNA is TGTGCCAGCACCACGACAGTTTCTACTGAAGCTTTCTTT. Protein sequence: CASTTTVSTEAFF. The V and J genes are TRBV25-1 and TRBJ1-1, with D tentatively TRBD1 (5 bases). Per the germline V gene, CDR1 is MGHDK and CDR2 is SYGVNS. The CDR3 totals 13 residues. V dropped 7 bases and J dropped 5 bases, with 14 bases sitting between them.

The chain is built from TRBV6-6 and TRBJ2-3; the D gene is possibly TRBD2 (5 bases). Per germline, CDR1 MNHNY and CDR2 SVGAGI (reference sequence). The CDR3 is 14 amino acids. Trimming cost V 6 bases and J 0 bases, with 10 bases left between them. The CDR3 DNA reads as TGTGCCAGCAGCCCCCCGGGGAGCACAGATACGCAGTATTTT. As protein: CASSPPGSTDTQYF.

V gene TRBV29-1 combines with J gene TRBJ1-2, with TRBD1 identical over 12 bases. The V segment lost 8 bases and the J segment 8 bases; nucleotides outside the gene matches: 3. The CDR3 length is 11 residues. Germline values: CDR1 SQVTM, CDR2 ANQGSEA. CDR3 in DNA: TGCAGCACCGGGACAGGGGGCGGCTACACCTTC. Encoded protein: CSTGTGGGYTF.

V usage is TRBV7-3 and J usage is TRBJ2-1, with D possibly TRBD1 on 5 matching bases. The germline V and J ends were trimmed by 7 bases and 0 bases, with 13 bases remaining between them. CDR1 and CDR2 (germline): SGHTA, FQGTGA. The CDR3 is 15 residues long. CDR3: CASTQQAVSYNEQFF. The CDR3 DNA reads TGTGCCAGCACCCAACAGGCGGTCTCCTACAATGAGCAGTTCTTC.

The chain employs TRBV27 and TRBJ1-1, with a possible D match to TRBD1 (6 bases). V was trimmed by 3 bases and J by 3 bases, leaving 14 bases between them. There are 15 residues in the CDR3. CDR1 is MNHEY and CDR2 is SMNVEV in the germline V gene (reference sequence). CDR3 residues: CASSFIRGSYTEAFF. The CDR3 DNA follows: TGTGCCAGCAGTTTTATCAGGGGCTCTTACACTGAAGCTTTCTTT.

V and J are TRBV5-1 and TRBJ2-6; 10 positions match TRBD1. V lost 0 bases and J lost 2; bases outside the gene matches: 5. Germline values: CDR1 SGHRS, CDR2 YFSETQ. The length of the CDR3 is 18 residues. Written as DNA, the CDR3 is TGCGCCAGCAGCTTGGCCGGGACAGGGGTCCCTGGGGCCAACGTCCTGACTTTC. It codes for CASSLAGTGVPGANVLTF.

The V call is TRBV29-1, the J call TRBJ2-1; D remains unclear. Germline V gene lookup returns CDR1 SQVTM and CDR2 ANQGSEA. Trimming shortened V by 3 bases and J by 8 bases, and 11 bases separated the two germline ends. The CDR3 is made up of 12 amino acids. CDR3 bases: TGCAGCGTTGACGCGGAATTCGATGAGCAGTTCTTC. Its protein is CSVDAEFDEQFF.

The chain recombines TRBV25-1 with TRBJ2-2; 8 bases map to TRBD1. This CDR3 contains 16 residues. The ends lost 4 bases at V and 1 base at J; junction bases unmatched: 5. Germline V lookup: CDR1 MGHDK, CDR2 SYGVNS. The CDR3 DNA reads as TGTGCCAGCAGTGGTGGACAGGGAAGGAACACCGGGGAGCTGTTTTTT. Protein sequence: CASSGGQGRNTGELFF.

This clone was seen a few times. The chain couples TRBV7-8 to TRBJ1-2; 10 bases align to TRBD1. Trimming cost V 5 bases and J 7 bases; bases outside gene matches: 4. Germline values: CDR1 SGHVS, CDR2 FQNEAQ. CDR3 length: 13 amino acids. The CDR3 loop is CASSLRDRGGYTF. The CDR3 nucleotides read TGTGCCAGCAGCCTACGGGACAGGGGTGGCTACACCTTC.

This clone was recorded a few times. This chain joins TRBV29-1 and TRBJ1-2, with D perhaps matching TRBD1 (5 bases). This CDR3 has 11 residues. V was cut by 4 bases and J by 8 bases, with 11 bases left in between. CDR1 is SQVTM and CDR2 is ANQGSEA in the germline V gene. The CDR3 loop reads CSVARDGGYTF. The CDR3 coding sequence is TGCAGCGTTGCCAGGGATGGAGGCTACACCTTC.

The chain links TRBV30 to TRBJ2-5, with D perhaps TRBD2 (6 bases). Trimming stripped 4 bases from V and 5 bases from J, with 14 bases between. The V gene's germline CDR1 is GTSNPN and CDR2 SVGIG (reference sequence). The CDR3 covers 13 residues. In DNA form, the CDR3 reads TGTGCCTGGACCCGGACTGGGGGGGAGACCCAGTACTTC. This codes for CAWTRTGGETQYF.

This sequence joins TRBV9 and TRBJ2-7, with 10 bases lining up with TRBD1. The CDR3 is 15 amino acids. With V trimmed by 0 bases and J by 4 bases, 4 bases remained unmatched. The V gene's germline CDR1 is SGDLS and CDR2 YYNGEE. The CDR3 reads CASSVAPGQGYEQYF. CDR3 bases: TGTGCCAGCAGCGTAGCTCCGGGACAGGGGTACGAGCAGTACTTC.

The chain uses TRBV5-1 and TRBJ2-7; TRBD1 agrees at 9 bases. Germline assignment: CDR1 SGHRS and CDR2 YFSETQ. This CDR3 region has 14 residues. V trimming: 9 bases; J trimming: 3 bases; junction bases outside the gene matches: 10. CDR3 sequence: CATRKGTGFYEQYF. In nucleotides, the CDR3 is TGCGCCACCCGAAAAGGGACAGGGTTCTACGAGCAGTACTTC.

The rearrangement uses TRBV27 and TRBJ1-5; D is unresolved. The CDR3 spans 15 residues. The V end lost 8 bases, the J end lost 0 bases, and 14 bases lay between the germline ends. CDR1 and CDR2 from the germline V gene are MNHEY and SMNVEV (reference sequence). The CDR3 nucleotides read TGTGCCAGCTCTGATGGACTGCTTAGCAATCAGCCCCAGCATTTT. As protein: CASSDGLLSNQPQHF.

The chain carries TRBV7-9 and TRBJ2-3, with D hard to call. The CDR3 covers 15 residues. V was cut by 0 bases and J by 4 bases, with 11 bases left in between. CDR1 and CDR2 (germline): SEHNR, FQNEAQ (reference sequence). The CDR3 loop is CASSLAGTLADTQYF. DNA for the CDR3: TGTGCCAGCAGCTTAGCGGGCACTCTCGCAGATACGCAGTATTTT.

The CDR3 spells CASAGLANEQFF. CDR3 coding DNA: TGCGCCTCAGCCGGACTAGCGAATGAGCAGTTCTTC. The chain has TRBV10-1 and TRBJ2-1; 9 positions agree with TRBD2. The germline gives CDR1 WNHNN, CDR2 SYGVQD (reference sequence). The CDR3 length is 12 residues. Trimming took 11 bases from V and 7 from J; bases not matched to a gene: 6.

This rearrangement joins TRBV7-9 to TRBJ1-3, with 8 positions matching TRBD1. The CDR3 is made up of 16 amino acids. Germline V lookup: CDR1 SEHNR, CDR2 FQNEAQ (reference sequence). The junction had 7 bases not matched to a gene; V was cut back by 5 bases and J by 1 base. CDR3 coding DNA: TGTGCCAGCAGCACCCCGACAGGGGATTCTGGAAACACCATATATTTT. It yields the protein CASSTPTGDSGNTIYF.

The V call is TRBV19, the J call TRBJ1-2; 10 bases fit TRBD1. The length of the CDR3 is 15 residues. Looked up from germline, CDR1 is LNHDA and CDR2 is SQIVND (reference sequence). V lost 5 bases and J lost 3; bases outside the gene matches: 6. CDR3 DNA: TGTGCCAGTAGTGTTCCGGGACAGGGGTACTATGGCTACACCTTC. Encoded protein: CASSVPGQGYYGYTF.

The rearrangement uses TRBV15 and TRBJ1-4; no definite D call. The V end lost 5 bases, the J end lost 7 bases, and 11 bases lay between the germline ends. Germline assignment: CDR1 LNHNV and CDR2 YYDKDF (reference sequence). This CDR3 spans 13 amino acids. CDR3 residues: CATSPSAVEKLFF. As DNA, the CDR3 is TGTGCCACCAGCCCTAGTGCAGTTGAAAAACTGTTTTTT.

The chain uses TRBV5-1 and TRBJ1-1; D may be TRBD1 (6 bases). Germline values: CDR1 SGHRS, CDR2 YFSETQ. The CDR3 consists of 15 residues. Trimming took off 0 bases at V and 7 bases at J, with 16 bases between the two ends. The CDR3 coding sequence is TGCGCCAGCAGCTTGGGGCGGGGGGCTGGCCTTGAAGCTTTCTTT. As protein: CASSLGRGAGLEAFF.

CDR3: CASSFPGLYEQYF. The DNA for the CDR3 is TGTGCCAGCAGCTTCCCGGGACTCTACGAGCAGTACTTC. The rearrangement joins TRBV7-9 to TRBJ2-7; weak D call: TRBD2 (6 bases). From germline, CDR1 is SEHNR and CDR2 FQNEAQ (reference sequence). The CDR3 is 13 amino acids. Trimming cost V 3 bases and J 3 bases, with 9 bases left between them.

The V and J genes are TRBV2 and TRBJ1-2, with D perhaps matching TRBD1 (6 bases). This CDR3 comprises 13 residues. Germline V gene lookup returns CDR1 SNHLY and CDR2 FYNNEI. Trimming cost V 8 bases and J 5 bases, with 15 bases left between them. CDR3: CASVRDTEYGYTF. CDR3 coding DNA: TGTGCCAGCGTCCGGGACACTGAATATGGCTACACCTTC.

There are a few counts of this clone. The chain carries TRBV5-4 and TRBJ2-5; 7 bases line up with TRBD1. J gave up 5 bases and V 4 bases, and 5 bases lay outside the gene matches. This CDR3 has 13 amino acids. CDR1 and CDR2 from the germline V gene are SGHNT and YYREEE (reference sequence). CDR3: CASSGQVAETQYF. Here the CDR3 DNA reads TGTGCCAGCAGCGGACAGGTTGCCGAGACCCAGTACTTC.

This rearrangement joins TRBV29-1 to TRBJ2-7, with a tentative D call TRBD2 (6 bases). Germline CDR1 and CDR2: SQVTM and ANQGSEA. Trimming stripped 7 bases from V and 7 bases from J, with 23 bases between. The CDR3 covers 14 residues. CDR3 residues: CSAAKGTFGGEQYF. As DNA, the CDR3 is TGCAGCGCTGCGAAGGGTACCTTCGGGGGAGAGCAGTACTTC.

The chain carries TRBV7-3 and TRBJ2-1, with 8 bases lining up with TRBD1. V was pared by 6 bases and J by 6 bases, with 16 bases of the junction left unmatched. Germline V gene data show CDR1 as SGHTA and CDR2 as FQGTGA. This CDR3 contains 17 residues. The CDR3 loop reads CASRYHRQGRRVNEQFF. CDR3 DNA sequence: TGTGCCAGCAGATATCATAGACAGGGGCGTAGGGTCAATGAGCAGTTCTTC.

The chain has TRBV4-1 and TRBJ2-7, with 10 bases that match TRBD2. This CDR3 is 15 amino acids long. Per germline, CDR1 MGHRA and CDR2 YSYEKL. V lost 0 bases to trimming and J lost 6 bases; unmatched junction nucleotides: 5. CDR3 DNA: TGCGCCAGCAGCCAAGAAAGCGGGAGGGCCATCGAGCAGTACTTC. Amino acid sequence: CASSQESGRAIEQYF.

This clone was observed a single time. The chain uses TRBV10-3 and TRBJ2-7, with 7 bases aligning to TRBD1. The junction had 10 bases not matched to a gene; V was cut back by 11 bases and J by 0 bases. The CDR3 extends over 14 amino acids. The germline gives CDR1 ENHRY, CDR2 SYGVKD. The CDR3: CASTDRAPSYEQYF. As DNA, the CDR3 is TGTGCCTCCACAGACAGGGCCCCCTCCTACGAGCAGTACTTC.

CDR3 residues: CASSYEGSYNEQFF. The CDR3 nucleotides are TGTGCCAGCAGTTACGAGGGATCCTACAATGAGCAGTTCTTC. The chain employs TRBV6-6 and TRBJ2-1, with a possible D match to TRBD2 (5 bases). The V gene lost 2 bases and the J gene lost 1 base, with 6 bases spanning the gap. The CDR3 consists of 14 residues. Looked up from germline, CDR1 is MNHNY and CDR2 is SVGAGI (reference sequence).

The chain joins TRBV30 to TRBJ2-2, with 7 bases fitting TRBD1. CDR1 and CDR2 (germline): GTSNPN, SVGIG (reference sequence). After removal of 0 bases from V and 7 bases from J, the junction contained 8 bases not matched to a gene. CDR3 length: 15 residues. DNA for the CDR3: TGTGCCTGGAGTGTGTCCGGGACAGATATCGGGGAGCTGTTTTTT. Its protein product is CAWSVSGTDIGELFF.

The CDR3 sequence: CASSRQGTGQPQHF. CDR3 DNA: TGTGCCAGCAGCCGACAGGGGACAGGTCAGCCCCAGCATTTT. The rearrangement links TRBV6-5 to TRBJ1-5; 8 bases are shared with TRBD1. The germline CDR1 and CDR2 sequences are MNHEY and SVGAGI. V lost 6 bases and J lost 6; bases outside the gene matches: 7. The CDR3 loop spans 14 amino acids.